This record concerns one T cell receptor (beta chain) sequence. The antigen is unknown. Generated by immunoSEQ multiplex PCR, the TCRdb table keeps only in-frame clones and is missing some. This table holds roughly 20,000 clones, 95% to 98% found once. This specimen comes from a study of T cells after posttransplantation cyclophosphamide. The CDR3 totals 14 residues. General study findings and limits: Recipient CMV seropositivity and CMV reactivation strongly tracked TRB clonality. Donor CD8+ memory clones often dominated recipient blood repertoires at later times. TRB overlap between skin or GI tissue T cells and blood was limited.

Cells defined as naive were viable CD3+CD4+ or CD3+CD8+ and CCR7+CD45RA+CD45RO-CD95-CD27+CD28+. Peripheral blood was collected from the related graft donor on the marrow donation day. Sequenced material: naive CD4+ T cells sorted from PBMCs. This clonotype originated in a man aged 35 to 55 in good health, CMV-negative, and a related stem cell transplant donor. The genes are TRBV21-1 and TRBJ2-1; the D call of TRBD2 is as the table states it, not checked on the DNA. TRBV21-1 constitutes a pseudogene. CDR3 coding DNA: TGTGCCGGCCCACCTGCGCGGGAGGTCGATGAGCAGTTCTTC. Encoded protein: CAGPPAREVDEQFF.